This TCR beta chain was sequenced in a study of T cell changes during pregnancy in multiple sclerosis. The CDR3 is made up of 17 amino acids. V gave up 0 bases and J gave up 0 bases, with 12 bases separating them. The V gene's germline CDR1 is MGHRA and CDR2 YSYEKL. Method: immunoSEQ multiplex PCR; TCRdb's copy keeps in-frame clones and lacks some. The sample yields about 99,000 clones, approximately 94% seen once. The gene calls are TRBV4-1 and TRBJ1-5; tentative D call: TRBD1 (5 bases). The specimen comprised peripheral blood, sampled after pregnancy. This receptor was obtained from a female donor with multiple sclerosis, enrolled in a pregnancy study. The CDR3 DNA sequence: TGCGCCAGCAGCCAAGAAACAGGTTCCTCTAGCAATCAGCCCCAGCATTTT. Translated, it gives CASSQETGSSSNQPQHF.